This T cell receptor beta chain was sequenced in a study of cytomegalovirus exposure and HLA in healthy donors. At the level of the study: Researchers previously reported finding more than 100 million unique TCR beta sequences from around 200 million T cells. Whole-study findings and limits: Donors were assumed by presence/absence analyses to have roughly uniform sequencing depth. Some V segments could not be told apart, so they were left out, TRBV6-2 and TRBV6-3 among them.

The donors were healthy bone marrow donors. This clone was counted only a few times. The antigen is undetermined. PCR amplification relied on 60 Vbeta primers (plus 13 Jbeta primers). Only in-frame clones appear in the TCRdb table, and some are missing; sequencing was by immunoSEQ multiplex PCR. The table lists about 120,000 clones, around 86% of them singletons. The germline CDR1 and CDR2 sequences are MDHEN and SYDVKM. This CDR3 spans 14 amino acids. Trimming left V 7 bases short and J 8 bases short, with 20 bases between. Sequencing used PBMCs. The V gene is TRBV28, the J gene TRBJ1-2; D is ambiguous. This sequence was found in a woman aged 25 to 39 in good health and CMV-seronegative. The CDR3, as DNA: TGTGCCAGCACGTCAGCGGGAGATTTTGACGGCTACACCTTC. Amino acids: CASTSAGDFDGYTF.